Listed here are 21 T cell receptor beta chains from one sample, sequenced in a study of beta chain features in type 1 diabetes. Expressed TCRB transcripts were sequenced after all isolated RNA was converted to cDNA. This table comes from immunoSEQ multiplex PCR, and its TCRdb copy is limited to in-frame clones, with some not included. The sample lists under 800,000 clones, roughly 16% seen once, with about 0.087% in the top ten. The sequencing sample was made of naive CD4+ T cells from blood. These receptors originate from a man aged 18 to 29 in good health.

This clone was counted between two and nine times. The chain combines TRBV4-3 with TRBJ2-2, with a possible D match to TRBD2 (7 bases). There are 15 residues in the CDR3. Germline V gene data show CDR1 as LGHNA and CDR2 as YSLEER. The V end was cut by 6 bases, the J end by 1 base, with 12 bases between. CDR3 sequence (DNA): TGCGCCAGCAGAAGGGGAGGGGGGAACACCGGGGAGCTGTTTTTT. Its protein product is CASRRGGGNTGELFF.

This clone occurred a few times. The chain recombines TRBV5-1 with TRBJ1-1; D possibly corresponds to TRBD1 (6 bases). CDR1 is SGHRS and CDR2 is YFSETQ in the germline V gene. Trimming cost V 5 bases and J 0 bases, with 8 bases left between them. This CDR3 is built from 13 residues. The CDR3: CASRWTVNTEAFF. The CDR3 coding sequence is TGCGCCAGCAGATGGACAGTGAACACTGAAGCTTTCTTT.

This clone was counted only a few times. This chain uses TRBV19 with TRBJ1-5; D is uncertain. CDR3 length equals 15 residues. Germline CDR1 LNHDA, CDR2 SQIVND (reference sequence). V lost 5 bases and J 9 bases, leaving 20 bases between the germline ends. CDR3 coding DNA: TGTGCCAGTAGTCTGACTGCGTTAACGAGTAGGCCCCAGCATTTT. Protein sequence: CASSLTALTSRPQHF.

This clone was detected only a few times. The V call is TRBV18, the J call TRBJ1-4; D is uncertain. Germline CDR1 and CDR2: KGHSH and LQKENI. The CDR3 covers 13 residues. V was cut by 3 bases and J by 5 bases, with 7 bases left in between. CDR3 bases: TGTGCCAGCTCACCCGGACGGAATGAAAAACTGTTTTTT. Residues: CASSPGRNEKLFF.

The chain links TRBV15 to TRBJ1-5, with D possibly TRBD1 on 5 matching bases. This CDR3 has 14 residues. Deletions cut 3 bases from V and 5 bases from J, with 11 bases between. Per the germline V gene, CDR1 is LNHNV and CDR2 is YYDKDF (reference sequence). CDR3 coding DNA: TGTGCCACCAGCAGGAGGCAGGGAGATCAGCCCCAGCATTTT. Protein product: CATSRRQGDQPQHF.

Worth noting for this clone: The germline gene is not matched at one end of the junction; a read error may be the cause. The J gene is TRBJ1-1, the V gene TRBV6-6, with 8 positions matching TRBD1. CDR1 is MNHNY, CDR2 SVGAGI, per germline (reference sequence). The CDR3 runs 15 residues. Here the CDR3 DNA reads TGTGCCAGCAGAAGATCGACAGGGGCGAACACTGGAGCTTTCTTT. Translation: CASRRSTGANTGAFF.

The chain is built from TRBV5-4 and TRBJ2-7; D gene ambiguous. The V gene lost 0 bases and the J gene lost 1 base, with 8 bases spanning the gap. CDR1 SGHNT and CDR2 YYREEE come from the germline V gene (reference sequence). CDR3 size: 14 residues. The CDR3: CASSLGGASYEQYF. In nucleotides, the CDR3 is TGTGCCAGCAGCTTGGGCGGCGCTTCCTACGAGCAGTACTTC.

As to this clone: This sample includes further DNA sequences coding for the same CDR3. This chain joins TRBV9 and TRBJ1-1; D is perhaps TRBD1 (5 bases). The CDR3 consists of 14 residues. V was trimmed by 0 bases and J by 0 bases, leaving 6 bases between them. Germline loops: CDR1 SGDLS, CDR2 YYNGEE. This CDR3 reads CASSVDRLNTEAFF. The CDR3 nucleotides read TGTGCCAGCAGCGTAGACAGGTTGAACACTGAAGCTTTCTTT. Using reference TRBV9 and TRBJ1-1 for the parts outside the CDR3, the full variable domain is DSGVTQTPKHLITATGQRVTLRCSPRSGDLSVYWYQQSLDQGLQFLIQYYNGEERAKGNILERFSAQQFPDLHSELNLSSLELGDSALYFCASSVDRLNTEAFFGQGTRLTVV.

The V call is TRBV9, the J call TRBJ2-1, with 11 bases identical to TRBD2. This CDR3 contains 16 residues. V dropped 0 bases and J dropped 7; count of bases not matched to a gene: 6. Germline lookup yields CDR1 SGDLS and CDR2 YYNGEE. CDR3: CASSVALAGGPNEQFF. CDR3 in DNA: TGTGCCAGCAGCGTAGCTTTAGCGGGAGGGCCAAATGAGCAGTTCTTC.

A few counts support this clone. The CDR3 protein is CASSLGLGGNTGELFF. CDR3 sequence (DNA): TGTGCCAGCAGCTTAGGCCTCGGGGGCAACACCGGGGAGCTGTTTTTT. This chain joins TRBV13 and TRBJ2-2; either TRBD1 or TRBD2 may supply D (6 bases each). The CDR3 extends over 16 amino acids. V dropped 0 bases and J dropped 2 bases, with 10 bases sitting between them. Germline V gene data show CDR1 as PRHDT and CDR2 as FYEKMQ (reference sequence).

The sample holds a few counts of this clone. The chain employs TRBV5-4 and TRBJ2-1; D unresolved. CDR3 length: 14 residues. From germline, CDR1 is SGHNT and CDR2 YYREEE (reference sequence). Trimming took off 4 bases at V and 6 bases at J, with 14 bases between the two ends. Here the CDR3 DNA reads TGTGCCAGCAGCCCTCCCGACCCCTCCAATGAGCAGTTCTTC. As protein: CASSPPDPSNEQFF.

This clone was detected only a few times. This rearrangement joins TRBV6-9 to TRBJ1-1; TRBD1 matches at 8 bases. Germline CDR1 MNHGY, CDR2 SVAAGI. The V and J ends lost 7 bases and 1 base, in that order; junction bases with no gene match: 11. CDR3 size: 16 residues. The CDR3 reads CASKVFRDRPNTEAFF. The CDR3 DNA follows: TGTGCCAGCAAGGTGTTTCGGGACAGGCCGAACACTGAAGCTTTCTTT.

This chain uses TRBV15 with TRBJ2-1; the D gene is possibly TRBD2 (6 bases). The germline V and J ends were trimmed by 1 base and 1 base, with 11 bases remaining between them. Germline V lookup: CDR1 LNHNV, CDR2 YYDKDF (reference sequence). The CDR3 spans 16 residues. In DNA, the CDR3 is TGTGCCACCAGCAGAGCTGGGACTGGATCCTACAATGAGCAGTTCTTC. It is translated as CATSRAGTGSYNEQFF.

This clone was observed a handful of times. The chain uses TRBV11-1 and TRBJ1-1; a possible D gene is TRBD1 (6 bases). With 5 bases removed from V and 0 bases from J, the gap between germline ends came to 10 bases. The CDR3 is 14 residues long. Germline-derived CDR1 and CDR2 are SGHAT and FQDESV (reference sequence). The CDR3 sequence is CASSQRGMNTEAFF. The CDR3 region has the DNA TGTGCCAGCAGCCAGAGGGGGATGAACACTGAAGCTTTCTTT.

The V gene is TRBV27, the J gene TRBJ1-2; D might be TRBD1 (5 bases). Germline V gives CDR1 MNHEY, CDR2 SMNVEV (reference sequence). V lost 7 bases to trimming and J lost 1 base, with 22 bases between them. The CDR3 is 17 amino acids. The CDR3 here is CASILPGRTSLNYGYTF. In nucleotides, the CDR3 is TGTGCCAGCATCTTACCGGGACGGACCTCCCTTAACTATGGCTACACCTTC.

This clone has only a few counts. The chain is built from TRBV2 and TRBJ2-4; perhaps TRBD1 as D (5 bases). This CDR3 has 13 amino acids. Germline V gene data show CDR1 as SNHLY and CDR2 as FYNNEI. Deletions cut 4 bases from V and 2 bases from J, with 6 bases between. The CDR3 sequence: CASSGQTKNIQYF. The CDR3 DNA reads TGTGCCAGCAGTGGACAGACCAAAAACATTCAGTACTTC.

This clone came up a few times. This rearrangement joins TRBV7-3 to TRBJ2-1, with D unresolved. V was pared by 5 bases and J by 5 bases, with 10 bases between. CDR1 and CDR2 (germline): SGHTA, FQGTGA. The CDR3 is 13 amino acids. The CDR3: CASSSSMDNEQFF. CDR3 nucleotide sequence: TGTGCCAGCAGCAGCAGCATGGACAATGAGCAGTTCTTC.

The chain carries TRBV28 and TRBJ2-2; D could derive from TRBD1 or TRBD2 (5 bases each). The V gene lost 1 base and the J gene lost 4 bases, with 10 bases spanning the gap. CDR3 size: 15 residues. Germline-derived CDR1 and CDR2 are MDHEN and SYDVKM. In nucleotides, the CDR3 is TGTGCCAGCAGTTTATTAGACAGCGGCACCGGGGAGCTGTTTTTT. As protein: CASSLLDSGTGELFF.

This clone has more than one count but fewer than ten. The genes are TRBV11-2 and TRBJ2-1; D might be TRBD2 (5 bases). Germline assignment: CDR1 SGHAT and CDR2 FQNNGV. V gave up 1 base and J gave up 8 bases, with 6 bases separating them. This CDR3 has 12 residues. CDR3 nucleotides: TGTGCCAGCAGCTTAGGGCGGGATGAGCAGTTCTTC. As protein: CASSLGRDEQFF.

In its sample, this clone was seen a few times. The CDR3 DNA reads TGTGCCAGCAGCTTGGTTGGCTCTGGGGCCAACGTCCTGACTTTC. This codes for CASSLVGSGANVLTF. This chain joins TRBV5-6 and TRBJ2-6; no firm D call. Germline lookup yields CDR1 SGHDT and CDR2 YYEEEE. CDR3 length: 15 amino acids. V was clipped by 0 bases and J by 0 bases, with 4 bases between them.

This clone was counted only a few times. The chain has TRBV14 and TRBJ1-2; a weak D match, TRBD1 (5 bases). CDR1 is SGHDN, CDR2 FVKESK, per germline. The CDR3 loop spans 14 amino acids. V lost 1 base and J lost 4, with 10 bases in between. The CDR3 DNA sequence: TGTGCCAGCAGCCAAGTGCGGGGGGGCTATGGCTACACCTTC. Its protein product is CASSQVRGGYGYTF.